The following is a T cell receptor (beta chain) sequence with its context. Antigen unknown. Total RNA was isolated from whole blood that had not been fractionated. The library attached unique molecular identifiers to individual cDNA molecules. As processed by the authors: Sequenced samples showed a median of 95,638 TCRs each, with counts running from approximately 21,000 to 630,000. TCRdb independently ran MiXCR on the 5' RACE reads; one entry per CDR3 protein. TCRdb, rather than the study authors, made the V and J calls. The data contain 110,000 or so distinct CDR3 sequences, approximately 20% of them seen just once; the ten biggest clones take up around 3%. The data were obtained in a study of human T cells and chemical hapten exposure. At the level of the study: TCR yields per sample varied mostly from small pooled library volume differences. Study-level results: DPC sensitization produced no change in TCRs with frequency above 1 in 1000.

The J segment lost 6 bases and the V segment lost 5 bases, leaving 12 bases of the junction unmatched. This CDR3 is 16 amino acids long. This sequence joins TRBV12-3 or TRBV12-4 and TRBJ2-7, with 11 bases that match TRBD2. The clonotype was recovered from a human donor in good health. The CDR3 protein is CASSPGTSGAVGEQYF. CDR3 DNA sequence: TGTGCCAGCAGTCCGGGGACTAGCGGAGCCGTAGGCGAGCAGTACTTC.